These 19 T cell receptor beta chains came from one sample sequenced in a study of T cell clonotyping in hematopoietic cell transplantation. Only in-frame clones appear in the TCRdb table, and some are missing; sequencing was by immunoSEQ multiplex PCR. The sample lists some 8,700 clones; 81% were seen once. Here the sequenced sample was peripheral blood mononuclear cells, taken 180 days after allogeneic stem cell transplant. These receptors all come from a female patient between 50 and 60 years old who had an allogeneic stem cell transplant from an unrelated donor, so the T cells may come from the graft donor. Some clones in this sample may be carry-over from other donors' samples.

The chain employs TRBV2 and TRBJ1-5; no clear D gene. Germline CDR1 is SNHLY and CDR2 is FYNNEI. V lost 5 bases, J lost 3 bases, and 5 bases lay in between. This CDR3 has 12 residues. This CDR3 is CASSKDNQPQHF. The CDR3 coding sequence is TGTGCCAGCAGTAAAGACAATCAGCCCCAGCATTTT. The variable domain in full, with the rest retrieved from reference TRBV2 and TRBJ1-5, is EPEVTQTPSHQVTQMGQEVILRCVPISNHLYFYWYRQILGQKVEFLVSFYNNEISEKSEIFDDQFSVERPDGSNFTLKIRSTKLEDSAMYFCASSKDNQPQHFGDGTRLSIL.

This chain links TRBV6-7 with TRBJ1-5; TRBD1 matches at 9 bases. TRBV6-7 qualifies as an ORF whose function is uncertain. Trimming took 5 bases from V and 0 from J; bases not matched to a gene: 2. The CDR3 extends over 15 amino acids. The CDR3 region is CASSDRGYSNQPQHF. DNA of the CDR3: TGTGCCAGCAGTGACAGGGGGTATAGCAATCAGCCCCAGCATTTT.

This clone was seen once. J is TRBJ2-7 and V is TRBV11-1, with a weak D call TRBD1 (8 bases). V was cut by 5 bases and J by 6 bases, with 17 bases left in between. CDR3 length: 14 amino acids. Germline-derived CDR1 and CDR2 are SGHAT and FQDESV (reference sequence). CDR3 sequence: CASSQDRGGFEQYF. CDR3 in DNA: TGTGCCAGCAGCCAAGACAGGGGAGGGTTCGAGCAGTACTTC.

V is TRBV6-5 and J is TRBJ2-3; D perhaps matches TRBD2 (5 bases). Trimming took off 3 bases at V and 1 base at J, with 8 bases between the two ends. There are 14 residues in the CDR3. Germline CDR1 is MNHEY and CDR2 is SVGAGI. CDR3 sequence: CASSYLEGTDTQYF. CDR3 in DNA: TGTGCCAGCAGTTATCTGGAGGGCACAGATACGCAGTATTTT.

With respect to this clone: The identical CDR3 is also encoded by other nucleotide sequences in the sample. The chain links TRBV29-1 to TRBJ1-1; D ambiguous. Germline V gives CDR1 SQVTM, CDR2 ANQGSEA. There are 13 residues in the CDR3. V lost 6 bases to trimming and J lost 4 bases, with 15 bases between them. The chain's CDR3 is CSVRRELATEAFF. The CDR3 region has the DNA TGCAGCGTCCGCCGGGAGCTGGCCACTGAAGCTTTCTTT.

The V call is TRBV30, the J call TRBJ2-3; 8 bases agree with TRBD2. CDR1 and CDR2 (germline): GTSNPN, SVGIG (reference sequence). Trimming removed 4 bases from V and 4 bases from J; junction bases left unmatched: 10. The CDR3 has 15 residues. DNA of the CDR3: TGTGCCTGGACCCTATCGGGGGGGGCGGCAGATACGCAGTATTTT. Translated, it gives CAWTLSGGAADTQYF.

This sequence joins TRBV5-6 and TRBJ2-7; 7 bases line up with TRBD1. Trimming cost V 0 bases and J 3 bases; bases outside gene matches: 6. This CDR3 comprises 15 residues. Germline V gives CDR1 SGHDT, CDR2 YYEEEE. DNA for the CDR3: TGTGCCAGCAGCTTGGAAGGACAGGAACTCTACGAGCAGTACTTC. It is translated as CASSLEGQELYEQYF.

J is TRBJ2-2 and V is TRBV9; D assignment may be TRBD1 or TRBD2 (5 bases each). The CDR3 consists of 17 residues. Trimming took 3 bases from V and 5 from J, leaving 20 bases between them. CDR1 and CDR2 from the germline V gene are SGDLS and YYNGEE. The CDR3 is CASSGNSGTVGTGELFF. CDR3 bases: TGTGCCAGCAGCGGGAACTCCGGGACGGTGGGTACCGGGGAGCTGTTTTTT.

In the case of this clone: Given the absence of the conserved phenylalanine or tryptophan at the CDR3 end, a read error is likely. It is unclear where the CDR3 begins or ends on the DNA, so no DNA is shown, and the CDR3 is as TCRdb lists it. The chain uses TRBV7-8 and TRBJ2-7; the D call of TRBD1 is as the table states it, not checked on the DNA. 10 amino acids form the CDR3, both terminal residues included. Germline-derived CDR1 and CDR2 are SGHVS and FQNEAQ. CDR3 protein: CASSTDRAGY.

This clone has more than one count but fewer than ten. The rearrangement uses TRBV30 and TRBJ1-5; D is undetermined. Germline V gives CDR1 GTSNPN, CDR2 SVGIG (reference sequence). This CDR3 is 12 amino acids long. V lost 2 bases and J 9 bases, leaving 11 bases between the germline ends. CDR3 nucleotide sequence: TGTGCCTGGAGTTTTTCCCAAGGGCCCCAGCATTTT. Amino acid sequence: CAWSFSQGPQHF. Supplemented by reference TRBV30 and TRBJ1-5, the full variable domain reads SQTIHQWPATLVQPVGSPLSLECTVEGTSNPNLYWYRQAAGRGLQLLFYSVGIGQISSEVPQNLSASRPQDRQFILSSKKLLLSDSGFYLCAWSFSQGPQHFGDGTRLSIL.

This clone was observed once. This sequence joins TRBV27 and TRBJ1-2; TRBD1 is a possible D gene (5 bases). CDR3 length equals 14 residues. In germline, CDR1 is MNHEY, CDR2 SMNVEV (reference sequence). V gave up 2 bases and J gave up 4 bases, with 11 bases separating them. The chain's CDR3 is CASSLQGHSYGYTF. The CDR3 nucleotides read TGTGCCAGCAGTTTACAGGGCCACAGCTATGGCTACACCTTC.

As DNA, the CDR3 is TGCGCCAGCAGCTTGGGGTTGAGCGGGAGTATGCGGGAGACCCAGTACTTC. Protein product: CASSLGLSGSMRETQYF. The chain couples TRBV5-1 to TRBJ2-5; 8 bases fit TRBD2. V was pared by 0 bases and J by 5 bases, with 12 bases of the junction left unmatched. The germline V gene encodes CDR1 SGHRS and CDR2 YFSETQ. The CDR3 totals 17 residues.

The chain recombines TRBV7-8 with TRBJ1-5; the D is unclear. CDR3 length: 13 amino acids. Germline CDR1 SGHVS, CDR2 FQNEAQ. Trimming cost V 6 bases and J 4 bases, with 10 bases left between them. CDR3 region: CASRQDLNQPQHF. DNA for the CDR3: TGTGCCAGCAGACAAGACCTTAATCAGCCCCAGCATTTT.

This chain connects TRBV7-2 to TRBJ2-7; 9 bases map to TRBD1. The CDR3 runs 14 residues. Germline V gene sequence: CDR1 SGHTA, CDR2 FQGNSA. Trimming took 7 bases from V and 5 from J; bases not matched to a gene: 9. CDR3 in amino acids: CASTVGQGPHEQYF. The CDR3, as DNA: TGTGCCAGCACCGTAGGACAGGGGCCCCACGAGCAGTACTTC.

The table lists this clone with a few counts. The chain joins TRBV7-2 to TRBJ2-5, with D unresolved. The CDR3 has 15 residues. The V gene lost 5 bases and the J gene lost 3 bases, with 16 bases spanning the gap. Germline CDR1 reads SGHTA; CDR2 reads FQGNSA. CDR3 in amino acids: CASSTQHAPKETQYF. DNA of the CDR3: TGTGCCAGCAGCACACAGCACGCGCCCAAAGAGACCCAGTACTTC.

The rearrangement uses TRBV6-4 and TRBJ2-1, with D perhaps matching TRBD1 or TRBD2 (5 bases each). The CDR3 runs to 15 residues. V gave up 2 bases and J gave up 3 bases, with 11 bases separating them. Per the germline V gene, CDR1 is MRHNA and CDR2 is SNTAGT. In DNA, the CDR3 is TGTGCCAGCAGTGACGGGACCAGAAACTACAATGAGCAGTTCTTC. This codes for CASSDGTRNYNEQFF.

The gene calls are TRBV19 and TRBJ2-7, with D perhaps matching TRBD1 (6 bases). The germline V gene has CDR1 LNHDA and CDR2 SQIVND (reference sequence). V gave up 4 bases and J gave up 5 bases, with 15 bases separating them. The CDR3 extends over 14 amino acids. The CDR3 DNA reads TGTGCCAGTAGTACCCGGGACACCGGCGACGAGCAGTACTTC. Translated, it gives CASSTRDTGDEQYF. Supplemented by reference TRBV19 and TRBJ2-7, the full variable domain reads DGGITQSPKYLFRKEGQNVTLSCEQNLNHDAMYWYRQDPGQGLRLIYYSQIVNDFQKGDIAEGYSVSREKKESFPLTVTSAQKNPTAFYLCASSTRDTGDEQYFGPGTRLTVT.

The V call is TRBV7-8, the J call TRBJ1-5; a weak D match, TRBD1 (6 bases). Between the trimmed V and J ends, which lost 2 bases and 2 bases, there was a span of 7 bases. The CDR3 contains 14 residues. Germline CDR1 and CDR2: SGHVS and FQNEAQ. This chain's CDR3 is CASSLSGGNQPQHF. The CDR3 DNA sequence: TGTGCCAGCAGCTTATCAGGGGGCAATCAGCCCCAGCATTTT. Supplemented by reference TRBV7-8 and TRBJ1-5, the full variable domain reads GAGVSQSPRYKVAKRGQDVALRCDPISGHVSLFWYQQALGQGPEFLTYFQNEAQLDKSGLPSDRFFAERPEGSVSTLKIQRTQQEDSAVYLCASSLSGGNQPQHFGDGTRLSIL.

About this clone: At one end the junction does not follow the germline gene, possibly because of a read error. V gene TRBV7-2 combines with J gene TRBJ1-1; D gene uncertain. The CDR3 is made up of 15 amino acids. CDR1 and CDR2 from the germline V gene are SGHTA and FQGNSA. The CDR3 coding sequence is TGTGCCAGCAGTTTAGCATCCAGGCCGAACACTGAAGCTTTCTTT. This gives the protein CASSLASRPNTEAFF.